Listed here are 12 T cell receptor beta chains from one sample, sequenced in a study of T cell repertoires in cytomegalovirus infection. TCRdb reprocessed the reads with MiXCR, giving one entry per CDR3 protein. Altogether about a million distinct CDR3 sequences are present, roughly 30% being singletons, with the ten largest covering roughly 13%. No antigen has been identified for these receptors. The source material was cultured CD8+ T cells from PBMCs, sampled from culture after CMV antigen stimulation. Receptors originate from a human donor in good health (CMV status not recorded). Some clones in this sample may be carry-over from other donors' samples.

In this sample, this clonotype turned up a few times. J is TRBJ2-5 and V is TRBV27; possible D gene TRBD1, 6 bases. CDR1 and CDR2 from the germline V gene are MNHEY and SMNVEV (reference sequence). The CDR3 consists of 14 residues. V gave up 4 bases and J gave up 9 bases, with 18 bases separating them. CDR3: CASSYNSSPGAQYF. As DNA, the CDR3 is TGTGCCAGCAGTTATAACAGTTCCCCAGGGGCCCAGTACTTC.

The CDR3 sequence is CASSKRPNTGELFF. CDR3 nucleotides: TGTGCCAGCAGTAAACGTCCTAACACCGGGGAGCTGTTTTTT. The V call is TRBV6-1, the J call TRBJ2-2; D unclear. CDR3 length: 14 residues. CDR1 is MNHNS and CDR2 is SASEGT in the germline V gene. Trimming stripped 5 bases from V and 2 bases from J, with 9 bases between.

This clonotype was detected a few times. This chain uses TRBV7-9 with TRBJ1-2; 7 bases are a match to TRBD1. The V segment lost 4 bases and the J segment 2 bases; nucleotides outside the gene matches: 7. Germline CDR1 and CDR2: SEHNR and FQNEAQ (reference sequence). CDR3 size: 15 residues. The CDR3 spells CASSSTGVLNYGYTF. The CDR3, as DNA: TGTGCCAGCAGCTCCACAGGGGTCCTCAACTATGGCTACACCTTC.

This clonotype occurred many times. Its ends do not fully match the called genes, so a read error is possible. The rearrangement links TRBV7-9 to TRBJ2-1; 9 bases are shared with TRBD2. Germline CDR1 and CDR2: SEHNR and FQNEAQ (reference sequence). The CDR3 totals 15 residues. In DNA form, the CDR3 reads TGTGCCAGCAGCGTAGCGGGGGCTTTCTACAATGAGCAGTTCTTC. Encoded protein: CASSVAGAFYNEQFF.

J is TRBJ2-7 and V is TRBV4-2, with D perhaps matching TRBD1 (5 bases). CDR1 and CDR2 from the germline V gene are LGHNA and YNFKEQ. V lost 0 bases and J 4 bases, leaving 13 bases between the germline ends. The CDR3 sequence is 15 residues long. CDR3 DNA sequence: TGTGCCAGCAGCCAAGAGGGTCAGGGTCTTTACGAGCAGTACGTC. Translated, it gives CASSQEGQGLYEQYV.

The chain links TRBV11-2 to TRBJ2-4; D could derive from TRBD1 or TRBD2 (5 bases each). The CDR3 length is 15 residues. CDR1 and CDR2 from the germline V gene are SGHAT and FQNNGV. V lost 0 bases and J lost 6, with 12 bases in between. Here the CDR3 reads CASSLDPGRVNIQYF. CDR3 sequence (DNA): TGTGCCAGCAGCTTAGACCCGGGACGGGTAAACATTCAGTACTTC.

V usage is TRBV7-9 and J usage is TRBJ2-7; D call uncertain. The germline V gene has CDR1 SEHNR and CDR2 FQNEAQ (reference sequence). CDR3 length: 15 residues. Trimming shortened V by 4 bases and J by 5 bases, and 18 bases separated the two germline ends. CDR3 sequence: CASSSLRSPGDEQYV. In DNA form, the CDR3 reads TGTGCCAGCAGCTCGCTCCGGTCACCCGGCGACGAGCAGTACGTC.

The CDR3 spells CASRLQGRLSRYGYTF. Written as DNA, the CDR3 is TGTGCCAGCAGGCTACAGGGGCGTCTCTCCCGCTATGGCTACACCTTC. The chain is built from TRBV6-5 and TRBJ1-2; 7 bases align to TRBD1. The V and J ends lost 6 bases and 4 bases, in that order; junction bases with no gene match: 14. CDR1 MNHEY and CDR2 SVGAGI come from the germline V gene. CDR3 length equals 16 residues.

This chain uses TRBV4-1 with TRBJ1-2; tentative D call: TRBD1 (6 bases). V was trimmed by 4 bases and J by 8 bases, leaving 20 bases between them. Germline-derived CDR1 and CDR2 are MGHRA and YSYEKL. The CDR3 is made up of 15 amino acids. Written as DNA, the CDR3 is TGCGCCAGCAGCCCGTCCAGGGGCGCTGTAGGGGGCTACACCTTC. This sequence encodes CASSPSRGAVGGYTF.

V is TRBV7-2 and J is TRBJ1-5, with D maybe TRBD1 (5 bases). Deletions cut 5 bases from V and 2 bases from J, with 13 bases between. CDR3 length: 15 residues. Germline V CDR1 and CDR2: SGHTA, FQGNSA. The CDR3: CASSRGHIGNQPQHF. CDR3 nucleotide sequence: TGTGCCAGCAGCCGTGGACATATAGGCAATCAGCCCCAGCATTTT.

The CDR3 loop reads CAVRDRGAEAFF. CDR3 DNA: TGTGCCGTCCGCGATCGGGGGGCTGAAGCTTTCTTT. V usage is TRBV15 and J usage is TRBJ1-1; possibly TRBD1 for D (5 bases). Germline CDR1 LNHNV, CDR2 YYDKDF (reference sequence). The V end was cut by 11 bases, the J end by 6 bases, with 16 bases between. The CDR3 sequence is 12 residues long.

This clonotype was counted many times. V usage is TRBV7-2 and J usage is TRBJ2-2; either TRBD1 or TRBD2 may fit D (5 bases each). CDR3 size: 17 residues. Trimming cost V 1 base and J 4 bases, with 16 bases left between them. Per the germline V gene, CDR1 is SGHTA and CDR2 is FQGNSA. The CDR3 loop is CASSLDFGPGPTGELFF. CDR3 in DNA: TGTGCCAGCAGCTTAGATTTCGGTCCGGGGCCCACCGGGGAGCTGTTTTTT.